The 14 T cell receptor beta chains listed next were all sequenced from one sample in a study of beta chain features in type 1 diabetes. Since all of the isolated RNA was reverse transcribed, expressed TCRB transcripts were what got sequenced. Data came from immunoSEQ multiplex PCR; TCRdb stores just in-frame clones and leaves some out. The data contain about 270,000 clones, 14% of them singletons. The sample taken for sequencing was naive CD4+ T cells from blood. The receptors were gathered from a woman aged 40 to 55 in good health.

Comments on this clone: Other DNA sequences within the sample encode an identical CDR3. The chain joins TRBV5-1 to TRBJ2-7; perhaps TRBD1 as D (6 bases). The germline V and J ends were trimmed by 4 bases and 0 bases, with 8 bases remaining between them. The length of the CDR3 is 13 residues. CDR1 and CDR2 (germline): SGHRS, YFSETQ. The CDR3 bases are TGCGCCAGCAGCCCACAGGGCTCCTACGAGCAGTACTTC. Translation gives CASSPQGSYEQYF.

The V gene is TRBV7-9, the J gene TRBJ2-7; D may be TRBD2 (5 bases). CDR3 length: 14 residues. Germline CDR1 is SEHNR and CDR2 is FQNEAQ (reference sequence). Trimming took 3 bases from V and 6 from J, leaving 15 bases between them. CDR3 DNA: TGTGCCAGCAGCTTTTGGACTGAGGCATCCGAGCAGTACTTC. As protein: CASSFWTEASEQYF.

The gene calls are TRBV18 and TRBJ2-3, with a possible D match to TRBD2 (5 bases). V was trimmed by 3 bases and J by 4 bases, leaving 8 bases between them. CDR1 and CDR2 (germline): KGHSH, LQKENI. The CDR3 sequence is 13 residues long. CDR3 DNA sequence: TGTGCCAGCTCACCCCGGGATCCAGATACGCAGTATTTT. The encoded protein is CASSPRDPDTQYF.

The gene calls are TRBV6-5 and TRBJ1-1, with 7 nucleotides matching TRBD1. V was clipped by 7 bases and J by 3 bases; unmatched bases: 5. The V gene's germline CDR1 is MNHEY and CDR2 SVGAGI. The CDR3 length is 13 residues. CDR3 sequence: CASTDRSYTEAFF. For the CDR3, the DNA is TGTGCCAGCACGGACAGGAGTTACACTGAAGCTTTCTTT.

This clone was picked up a small number of times. The V call is TRBV7-6, the J call TRBJ1-5; no firm D call. This CDR3 comprises 14 residues. V lost 1 base and J 9 bases, leaving 13 bases between the germline ends. From germline, CDR1 is SGHVS and CDR2 FNYEAQ. CDR3 sequence reads: CASSLGMGLSPQHF. DNA of the CDR3: TGTGCCAGCAGCTTAGGAATGGGCCTTTCGCCCCAGCATTTT. Full variable domain (rest looked up from reference TRBV7-6 and TRBJ1-5): GAGVSQSPRYKVTKRGQDVALRCDPISGHVSLYWYRQALGQGPEFLTYFNYEAQQDKSGLPNDRFSAERPEGSISTLTIQRTEQRDSAMYRCASSLGMGLSPQHFGDGTRLSIL.

This clone was seen only a few times. This chain joins TRBV10-2 and TRBJ2-7, with TRBD1 matching over 9 bases. Trimming at V came to 7 bases and at J to 6 bases, leaving 13 bases not matched to a gene. The CDR3 has 15 residues. Germline assignment: CDR1 WSHSY and CDR2 SAAADI. CDR3 sequence (DNA): TGCGCCAGCACCCTAGGGACAGGGCGTAACTCCGAGCAGTACTTC. Amino acids: CASTLGTGRNSEQYF.

This clone has just a few counts. This chain uses TRBV6-1 with TRBJ1-6; unclear D gene. The V end was cut by 6 bases, the J end by 5 bases, with 11 bases between. The CDR3 has 14 amino acids. CDR1 MNHNS and CDR2 SASEGT come from the germline V gene. CDR3 residues: CASRLVRDNSPLHF. The CDR3, as DNA: TGTGCCAGCAGGCTTGTACGGGATAATTCACCCCTCCACTTT.

This chain connects TRBV4-3 to TRBJ2-2; 10 bases are shared with TRBD2. In germline, CDR1 is LGHNA, CDR2 YSLEER. CDR3 length: 16 amino acids. V lost 3 bases and J lost 6; bases outside the gene matches: 7. The CDR3 DNA sequence: TGCGCCAGCAGCCAGCCGGGACTAGCGAAGGCCGGGGAGCTGTTTTTT. Amino acid sequence: CASSQPGLAKAGELFF.

This clone was seen only a few times. This chain connects TRBV7-2 to TRBJ2-5; D is ambiguous. CDR1 SGHTA and CDR2 FQGNSA come from the germline V gene. The CDR3 extends over 14 amino acids. Trimming took 1 base from V and 2 from J, leaving 8 bases between them. In DNA, the CDR3 is TGTGCCAGCAGCTTAGGGCAGACTCAAGAGACCCAGTACTTC. Translating it yields CASSLGQTQETQYF.

The chain couples TRBV6-6 to TRBJ1-1, with 9 nucleotides matching TRBD1. With 2 bases clipped from V and 6 bases from J, the junction kept 4 bases outside the gene matches. There are 14 residues in the CDR3. Germline lookup yields CDR1 MNHNY and CDR2 SVGAGI (reference sequence). The CDR3 reads CASSYTGQGSEAFF. In nucleotides, the CDR3 is TGTGCCAGCAGTTACACGGGACAGGGTTCTGAAGCTTTCTTT.

The chain carries TRBV16 and TRBJ1-1; D unresolved. This CDR3 spans 18 amino acids. The germline V and J ends were trimmed by 4 bases and 11 bases, with 32 bases remaining between them. Per the germline V gene, CDR1 is KGHSY and CDR2 is FQNENV. CDR3 protein: CASSLYRQSGPAMVEAFF. CDR3 bases: TGTGCCAGCAGCCTGTATCGGCAGTCTGGCCCCGCCATGGTGGAGGCTTTCTTT. Full variable domain (outside the CDR3, taken from reference TRBV16 and TRBJ1-1): GEEVAQTPKHLVRGEGQKAKLYCAPIKGHSYVFWYQQVLKNEFKFLISFQNENVFDETGMPKERFSAKCLPNSPCSLEIQATKLEDSAVYFCASSLYRQSGPAMVEAFFGQGTRLTVV.

The genes are TRBV19 and TRBJ1-2, with 10 bases that match TRBD1. V shed 10 bases and J 6 bases; nucleotides not matched to a gene: 17. The germline gives CDR1 LNHDA, CDR2 SQIVND (reference sequence). This CDR3 is 16 amino acids long. As DNA, the CDR3 is TGTGCCATTGGGTCAACCGACAGGGGGCTGAGGAATGGCTACACCTTC. It translates to CAIGSTDRGLRNGYTF.

This clone has more than one count but fewer than ten. The chain is built from TRBV19 and TRBJ2-2, with TRBD1 matching over 8 bases. CDR3 length: 14 residues. Germline CDR1 is LNHDA and CDR2 is SQIVND (reference sequence). The ends lost 9 bases at V and 0 bases at J; junction bases unmatched: 3. CDR3 DNA sequence: TGTGCCAGAGGGACAGGATCGAACACCGGGGAGCTGTTTTTT. Its translation is CARGTGSNTGELFF.

The rearrangement uses TRBV6-6 and TRBJ1-2; maybe TRBD1 (5 bases). CDR3 length: 14 amino acids. V lost 4 bases to trimming and J lost 8 bases, with 17 bases between them. In germline, CDR1 is MNHNY, CDR2 SVGAGI (reference sequence). CDR3 sequence reads: CASSLAATRGGYTF. In DNA form, the CDR3 reads TGTGCCAGCAGTTTGGCAGCGACAAGGGGAGGCTACACCTTC.